What follows are 28 T cell receptor beta chains derived from one specimen sequenced in a study of T cells after yellow fever vaccination. TCRdb re-called the 5' RACE reads through MiXCR, storing one row per CDR3 protein. The table records approximately 550,000 distinct CDR3 sequences, less than 20% of them present only once. The source material was PBMCs, sampled 15 days after the yellow fever booster vaccination. The receptor source for this set is a man in his thirties or forties who received the YFV17D yellow fever vaccine.

The V call is TRBV29-1, the J call TRBJ2-7; perhaps TRBD1 as D (6 bases). Trimming took off 8 bases at V and 3 bases at J, with 14 bases between the two ends. Germline assignment: CDR1 SQVTM and CDR2 ANQGSEA. The CDR3 spans 12 residues. This chain's CDR3 is CSITTGFYEQYF. As DNA, the CDR3 is TGCAGCATAACAACAGGGTTCTACGAGCAGTACTTC.

This clonotype was observed once. The V call is TRBV3-1, the J call TRBJ2-4; D not resolved. CDR3 length equals 15 residues. Germline CDR1 and CDR2: LGHDT and YNNKEL (reference sequence). Trimming shortened V by 1 base and J by 4 bases, and 11 bases separated the two germline ends. The CDR3 reads CASSQVWLEKNIQYF. DNA for the CDR3: TGTGCCAGCAGCCAAGTATGGCTCGAAAAAAACATTCAGTACTTC.

This clonotype was seen ten or more times. J is TRBJ2-1 and V is TRBV30; D could derive from TRBD1 or TRBD2 (6 bases each). This CDR3 is built from 12 residues. Trimming stripped 3 bases from V and 6 bases from J, with 9 bases between. Germline lookup yields CDR1 GTSNPN and CDR2 SVGIG (reference sequence). For the CDR3, the DNA is TGTGCCTGGAGAGGGGGAGGCAATGAGCAGTTCTTC. Its protein is CAWRGGGNEQFF.

In its sample, this clonotype was seen a few times. The chain uses TRBV7-2 and TRBJ2-7; the D gene is possibly TRBD2 (6 bases). The CDR3 runs to 15 residues. The V and J ends lost 1 base and 4 bases respectively, with 14 bases between them. Germline values: CDR1 SGHTA, CDR2 FQGNSA. CDR3: CASSLVVAAAYEQYF. The CDR3, as DNA: TGTGCCAGCAGCTTAGTAGTAGCGGCCGCGTACGAGCAGTACTTC. Full variable domain (rest looked up from reference TRBV7-2 and TRBJ2-7): GAGVSQSPSNKVTEKGKDVELRCDPISGHTALYWYRQSLGQGLEFLIYFQGNSAPDKSGLPSDRFSAERTGGSVSTLTIQRTQQEDSAVYLCASSLVVAAAYEQYFGPGTRLTVT.

In its sample, this clonotype was seen a few times. J is TRBJ2-1 and V is TRBV14, with D tentatively TRBD2 (6 bases). The CDR3 spans 17 residues. Germline V CDR1 and CDR2: SGHDN, FVKESK. Trimming removed 3 bases at V and 3 bases at J, with 18 bases between. CDR3 region: CASSHPQSWRDYNEQFF. As DNA, the CDR3 is TGTGCCAGCAGCCACCCCCAGAGTTGGCGGGACTACAATGAGCAGTTCTTC.

This clonotype was seen only a few times. The chain uses TRBV14 and TRBJ2-7; the D is unclear. The V gene lost 3 bases and the J gene lost 2 bases, with 8 bases spanning the gap. Germline lookup yields CDR1 SGHDN and CDR2 FVKESK. The CDR3 loop spans 13 amino acids. The CDR3 sequence is CASSHRHPYEQYF. In DNA form, the CDR3 reads TGTGCCAGCAGCCATAGACACCCCTACGAGCAGTACTTC.

V is TRBV4-3 and J is TRBJ2-2; 9 nucleotides match TRBD2. Germline values: CDR1 LGHNA, CDR2 YSLEER. The length of the CDR3 is 17 residues. With V trimmed by 0 bases and J by 4 bases, 6 bases remained unmatched. The CDR3 region has the DNA TGCGCCAGCAGCCAAGAAGGGAGGGGACTAGCCACCGGGGAGCTGTTTTTT. Amino acid sequence: CASSQEGRGLATGELFF.

The chain uses TRBV24-1 and TRBJ2-1; D unresolved. The V end was cut by 1 base, the J end by 9 bases, with 3 bases between. Germline CDR1 KGHDR, CDR2 SFDVKD. The CDR3 covers 11 residues. Written as DNA, the CDR3 is TGTGCCACCAGTGATTTAATTGAGCAGTTCTTC. It translates to CATSDLIEQFF.

The V gene is TRBV3-1, the J gene TRBJ2-2, with D hard to call. CDR3 length: 12 residues. Trimming took off 2 bases at V and 7 bases at J, with 5 bases between the two ends. Per the germline V gene, CDR1 is LGHDT and CDR2 is YNNKEL (reference sequence). CDR3 amino acids: CASSQFGGELFF. The CDR3, as DNA: TGTGCCAGCAGCCAATTTGGCGGGGAGCTGTTTTTT. The full variable domain, in which reference TRBV3-1 and TRBJ2-2 provide the parts outside the CDR3, is DTAVSQTPKYLVTQMGNDKSIKCEQNLGHDTMYWYKQDSKKFLKIMFSYNNKELIINETVPNRFSPKSPDKAHLNLHINSLELGDSAVYFCASSQFGGELFFGEGSRLTVL.

This chain links TRBV20-1 with TRBJ2-1; possible D gene TRBD1, 6 bases. Trimming took off 0 bases at V and 0 bases at J, with 21 bases between the two ends. There are 19 residues in the CDR3. Germline CDR1 and CDR2: DFQATT and SNEGSKA (reference sequence). CDR3 sequence: CSARDGRTGKLGSYNEQFF. CDR3 nucleotides: TGCAGTGCTAGAGATGGAAGAACAGGGAAACTCGGCTCCTACAATGAGCAGTTCTTC.

For the CDR3, the DNA is TGTGCCAGCTCACCAGGTTTAGCACTTCTCTCCTACGAGCAGTACTTC. Amino acids: CASSPGLALLSYEQYF. The V call is TRBV18, the J call TRBJ2-7; D uncertain. Germline V gene lookup returns CDR1 KGHSH and CDR2 LQKENI. V gave up 2 bases and J gave up 0 bases, with 14 bases separating them. This CDR3 region has 16 residues.

The chain uses TRBV5-1 and TRBJ2-1, with a weak D call TRBD1 (6 bases). This CDR3 has 14 residues. V lost 3 bases, J lost 7 bases, and 14 bases lay in between. The V gene's germline CDR1 is SGHRS and CDR2 YFSETQ. CDR3 region: CASSWTGTPNEQFF. The CDR3 bases are TGCGCCAGCAGCTGGACCGGGACACCTAATGAGCAGTTCTTC.

This clonotype appeared a few times. This rearrangement joins TRBV20-1 to TRBJ2-1; D unclear. V was pared by 0 bases and J by 7 bases, with 13 bases between. In germline, CDR1 is DFQATT, CDR2 SNEGSKA (reference sequence). The CDR3 is made up of 14 amino acids. The DNA of the CDR3 is TGCAGTGCTAGAGATCTTACGGCCGCTAATGAGCAGTTCTTC. It specifies CSARDLTAANEQFF.

CDR3 loop: CASSPPATQKLFF. CDR3 DNA sequence: TGTGCCAGCTCACCACCGGCTACCCAAAAACTGTTTTTT. The chain links TRBV18 to TRBJ1-4; D remains unclear. Per the germline V gene, CDR1 is KGHSH and CDR2 is LQKENI. The CDR3 spans 13 residues. Trimming pared 0 bases from V and 9 bases from J, leaving 8 bases between.

For the CDR3, the DNA is TGTGCCAGCAGCCGGACTGATTATATCGGGGAGCTGTTTTTT. This encodes CASSRTDYIGELFF. V and J are TRBV14 and TRBJ2-2, with a weak D call TRBD2 (5 bases). From germline, CDR1 is SGHDN and CDR2 FVKESK. The length of the CDR3 is 14 residues. With 4 bases removed from V and 7 bases from J, the gap between germline ends came to 13 bases.

This clonotype was picked up a small number of times. The rearrangement links TRBV5-1 to TRBJ1-4; 9 positions agree with TRBD1. V trimming: 5 bases; J trimming: 3 bases; junction bases outside the gene matches: 5. CDR3 length: 15 residues. Germline V CDR1 and CDR2: SGHRS, YFSETQ. Written as DNA, the CDR3 is TGCGCCAGCAGGCTACAGGGGGCAGCTAATGAAAAACTGTTTTTT. It yields the protein CASRLQGAANEKLFF. The full variable domain, its missing parts supplied by reference TRBV5-1 and TRBJ1-4, is KAGVTQTPRYLIKTRGQQVTLSCSPISGHRSVSWYQQTPGQGLQFLFEYFSETQRNKGNFPGRFSGRQFSNSRSEMNVSTLELGDSALYLCASRLQGAANEKLFFGSGTQLSVL.

The chain is built from TRBV24-1 and TRBJ2-1; D uncertain. CDR1 KGHDR and CDR2 SFDVKD come from the germline V gene. V was shortened by 1 base and J by 3 bases, with 9 bases between the two germline ends. The CDR3 runs 15 residues. The CDR3 sequence: CATSDFRGGYNEQFF. In DNA, the CDR3 is TGTGCCACCAGTGATTTCCGTGGCGGCTACAATGAGCAGTTCTTC.

The rearrangement joins TRBV12-3 or TRBV12-4 to TRBJ2-7, with 7 nucleotides matching TRBD2. The CDR3 totals 16 residues. V gave up 3 bases and J gave up 0 bases; unmatched junction bases: 8. CDR3 region: CASSFKQGGPSYEQYF. Here the CDR3 DNA reads TGTGCCAGCAGTTTCAAGCAGGGAGGGCCCTCCTACGAGCAGTACTTC.

The chain carries TRBV6-1 and TRBJ2-3; TRBD2 might be the D (6 bases). V was clipped by 11 bases and J by 4 bases, with 22 bases between them. The CDR3 length is 15 residues. Germline assignment: CDR1 MNHNS and CDR2 SASEGT. As DNA, the CDR3 is TGTGCCGCAGAGGGGAGGTTCTGGTGGGCAGATACGCAGTATTTT. Protein product: CAAEGRFWWADTQYF.

The sample holds a few counts of this clonotype. The CDR3 here is CASSLNAGNYEQYF. CDR3 coding DNA: TGCGCCAGCAGCTTGAACGCCGGCAACTACGAGCAGTACTTC. The chain employs TRBV5-1 and TRBJ2-7; D not certain. The CDR3 is 14 amino acids. Between the trimmed V and J ends, which lost 1 base and 3 bases, there was a span of 11 bases. Germline CDR1 and CDR2: SGHRS and YFSETQ.

The chain has TRBV11-2 and TRBJ1-2; no reliable D call. The CDR3 spans 11 residues. V was pared by 5 bases and J by 5 bases, with 6 bases between. The V gene's germline CDR1 is SGHAT and CDR2 FQNNGV. CDR3 sequence: CASSAEYGYTF. The CDR3 DNA follows: TGTGCCAGCAGCGCAGAATATGGCTACACCTTC.

This clonotype was recorded a few times. The chain couples TRBV24-1 to TRBJ2-7; unclear D gene. The CDR3 sequence is 13 residues long. CDR1 is KGHDR, CDR2 SFDVKD, per germline. Trimming cost V 4 bases and J 3 bases, with 9 bases left between them. As DNA, the CDR3 is TGTGCCACCAGTGAGGACGAGAACTACGAGCAGTACTTC. It yields the protein CATSEDENYEQYF.

J is TRBJ2-7 and V is TRBV25-1; 12 positions agree with TRBD2. The CDR3 has 16 residues. Trimming cost V 7 bases and J 4 bases; bases outside gene matches: 11. The germline gives CDR1 MGHDK, CDR2 SYGVNS. CDR3 region: CASTRLRLAGVYEQYF. The CDR3 DNA follows: TGTGCCAGCACCCGATTAAGACTAGCGGGAGTATACGAGCAGTACTTC.

The chain recombines TRBV15 with TRBJ2-7; TRBD1 matches at 7 bases. The CDR3 spans 16 residues. CDR1 LNHNV and CDR2 YYDKDF come from the germline V gene (reference sequence). V dropped 0 bases and J dropped 3; count of bases not matched to a gene: 8. DNA of the CDR3: TGTGCCACCAGCAGAGAGAACAGGGGTATAGGCTACGAGCAGTACTTC. Translation gives CATSRENRGIGYEQYF.

This rearrangement joins TRBV12-3 or TRBV12-4 to TRBJ2-7; D unresolved. The CDR3 is 14 residues long. V shed 2 bases and J shed 5 bases, with 13 bases lying between them. This CDR3 is CASSLLGSVNEQYF. The CDR3 coding sequence is TGTGCCAGCAGTTTACTAGGTTCAGTAAACGAGCAGTACTTC.

The chain couples TRBV9 to TRBJ2-5; D gene ambiguous. The CDR3 consists of 15 residues. V was pared by 0 bases and J by 3 bases, with 12 bases between. The germline gives CDR1 SGDLS, CDR2 YYNGEE. For the CDR3, the DNA is TGTGCCAGCAGCGTAGCTACTGGACGGAAAGAGACCCAGTACTTC. It translates to CASSVATGRKETQYF.

The V and J genes are TRBV29-1 and TRBJ2-5; D is possibly TRBD1 (6 bases). The CDR3 runs 12 residues. V lost 6 bases and J lost 2, with 10 bases in between. Germline V CDR1 and CDR2: SQVTM, ANQGSEA. The CDR3 DNA follows: TGCAGCGTCGCAGGGGTGCAAGAGACCCAGTACTTC. This gives the protein CSVAGVQETQYF.

This clonotype was observed a few times. The CDR3 spells CASSAGLAGVGYEQYF. The CDR3 nucleotides are TGTGCCAGCAGCGCGGGACTAGCGGGAGTGGGGTACGAGCAGTACTTC. The chain combines TRBV9 with TRBJ2-7; 14 positions match TRBD2. The CDR3 extends over 16 amino acids. Germline CDR1 and CDR2: SGDLS and YYNGEE. With V trimmed by 3 bases and J by 4 bases, 6 bases remained unmatched.